This TCR beta chain comes out of a study of cytomegalovirus exposure and HLA in healthy donors. The CDR3 has 13 residues. CDR1 and CDR2 (germline): MNHEY, SVGAGI. Trimming removed 6 bases at V and 6 bases at J, with 12 bases between. Healthy bone marrow donors made up the donors. Vbeta (60) and Jbeta (13) primers were used in the PCR. Clones were read by immunoSEQ multiplex PCR, and TCRdb kept only the in-frame ones, dropping some. The table shows roughly 190,000 clones, with roughly four fifths occurring only once. This clone occurred a few times. Its matching antigen is unknown. Study-level points and caveats: There were some public TCRs occurring in many donors, but most TCR sequences were rare. Judged likely to be a sequencing artifact was a cluster of highly shared sequence variants. TCR association rates varied by HLA locus in a later analysis, with DRB1 highest and HLA-C lowest.

The material sequenced was PBMCs. The receptor comes from a woman between 18 and 29 years old in good health and CMV-seronegative. The chain has TRBV6-5 and TRBJ1-5, with D possibly TRBD1 on 5 matching bases. As DNA, the CDR3 is TGTGCCAGCAGCAGGGCGTGGAGTCAGCCCCAGCATTTT. Translation: CASSRAWSQPQHF.